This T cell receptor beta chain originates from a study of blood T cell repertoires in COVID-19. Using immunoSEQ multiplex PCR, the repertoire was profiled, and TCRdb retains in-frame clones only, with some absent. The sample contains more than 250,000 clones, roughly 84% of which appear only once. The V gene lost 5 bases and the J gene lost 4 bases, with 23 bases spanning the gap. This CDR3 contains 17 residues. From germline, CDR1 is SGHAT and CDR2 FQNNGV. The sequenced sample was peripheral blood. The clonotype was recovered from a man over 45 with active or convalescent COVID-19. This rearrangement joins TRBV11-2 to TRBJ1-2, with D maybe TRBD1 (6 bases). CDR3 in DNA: TGTGCCAGCAGCCCACGCGGACAGAGACCCGCCACCTATGGCTACACCTTC. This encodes CASSPRGQRPATYGYTF.